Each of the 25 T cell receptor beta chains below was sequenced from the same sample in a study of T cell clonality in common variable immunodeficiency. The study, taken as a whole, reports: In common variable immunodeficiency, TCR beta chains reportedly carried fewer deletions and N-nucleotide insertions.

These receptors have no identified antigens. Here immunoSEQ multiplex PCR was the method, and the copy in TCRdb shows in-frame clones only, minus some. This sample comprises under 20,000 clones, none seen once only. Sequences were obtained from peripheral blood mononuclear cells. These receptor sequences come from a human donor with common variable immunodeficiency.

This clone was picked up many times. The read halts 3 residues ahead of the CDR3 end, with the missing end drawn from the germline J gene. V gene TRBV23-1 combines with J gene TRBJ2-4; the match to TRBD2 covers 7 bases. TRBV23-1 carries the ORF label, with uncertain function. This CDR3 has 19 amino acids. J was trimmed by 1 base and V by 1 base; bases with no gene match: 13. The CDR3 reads CASSQWGGLFGAAKNIQYF. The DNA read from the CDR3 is TGCGCCAGCAGTCAATGGGGGGGGTTATTTGGGGCGGCCAAAAACATT.

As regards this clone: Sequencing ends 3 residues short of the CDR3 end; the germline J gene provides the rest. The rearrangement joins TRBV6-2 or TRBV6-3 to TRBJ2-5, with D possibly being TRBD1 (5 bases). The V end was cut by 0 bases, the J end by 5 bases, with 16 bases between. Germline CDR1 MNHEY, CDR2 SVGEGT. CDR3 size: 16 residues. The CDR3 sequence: CASSYSTARVLETQYF. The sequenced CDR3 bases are TGTGCCAGCAGTTACTCGACCGCCAGGGTATTGGAGACC.

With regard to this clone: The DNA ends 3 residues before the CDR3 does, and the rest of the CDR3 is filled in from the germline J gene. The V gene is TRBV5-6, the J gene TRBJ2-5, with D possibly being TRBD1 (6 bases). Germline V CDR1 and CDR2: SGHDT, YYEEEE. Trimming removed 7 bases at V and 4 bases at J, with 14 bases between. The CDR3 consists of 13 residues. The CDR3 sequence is CASLRGRGETQYF. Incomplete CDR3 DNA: TGTGCCAGCCTCCGCGGCAGGGGAGAGACC.

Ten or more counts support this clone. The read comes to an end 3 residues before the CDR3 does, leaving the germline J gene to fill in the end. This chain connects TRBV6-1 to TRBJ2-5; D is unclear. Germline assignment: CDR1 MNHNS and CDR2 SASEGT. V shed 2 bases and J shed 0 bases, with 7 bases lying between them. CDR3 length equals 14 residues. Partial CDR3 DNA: TGTGCCAGCAGTGAATTCCCAAACCAAGAGACC. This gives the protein CASSEFPNQET. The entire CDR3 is CASSEFPNQETQYF.

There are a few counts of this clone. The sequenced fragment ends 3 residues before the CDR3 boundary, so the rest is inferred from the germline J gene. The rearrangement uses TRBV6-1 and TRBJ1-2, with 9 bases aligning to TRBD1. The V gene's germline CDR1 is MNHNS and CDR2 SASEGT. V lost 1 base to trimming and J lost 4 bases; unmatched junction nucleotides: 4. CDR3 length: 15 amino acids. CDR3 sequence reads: CASSEGVQGAYGYTF. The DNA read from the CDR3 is TGTGCCAGCAGTGAAGGGGTACAGGGGGCCTATGGC.

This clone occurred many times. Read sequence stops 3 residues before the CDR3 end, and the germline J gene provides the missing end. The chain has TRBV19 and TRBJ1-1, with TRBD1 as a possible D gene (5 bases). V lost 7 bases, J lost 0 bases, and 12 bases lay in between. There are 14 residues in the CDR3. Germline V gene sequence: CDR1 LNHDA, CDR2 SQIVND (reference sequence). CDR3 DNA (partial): TGTGCCAGTAACCCAGGGTGGGTGAACACTGAA. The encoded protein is CASNPGWVNTE. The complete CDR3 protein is CASNPGWVNTEAFF.

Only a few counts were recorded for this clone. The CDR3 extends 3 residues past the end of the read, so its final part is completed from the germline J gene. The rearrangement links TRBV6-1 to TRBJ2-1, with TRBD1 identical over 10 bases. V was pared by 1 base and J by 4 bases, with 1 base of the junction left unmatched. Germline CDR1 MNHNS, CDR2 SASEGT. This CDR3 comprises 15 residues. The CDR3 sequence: CASSEGTGGYNEQFF. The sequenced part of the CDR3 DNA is TGTGCCAGCAGTGAAGGGACAGGGGGGTACAATGAG.

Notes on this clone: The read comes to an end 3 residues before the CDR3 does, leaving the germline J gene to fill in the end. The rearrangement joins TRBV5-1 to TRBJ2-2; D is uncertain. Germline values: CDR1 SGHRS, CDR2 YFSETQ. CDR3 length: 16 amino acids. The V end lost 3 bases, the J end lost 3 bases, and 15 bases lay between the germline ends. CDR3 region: CASSSSSSSDTGELFF. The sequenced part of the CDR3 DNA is TGCGCCAGCAGCTCCTCTAGTTCCTCGGACACCGGGGAG.

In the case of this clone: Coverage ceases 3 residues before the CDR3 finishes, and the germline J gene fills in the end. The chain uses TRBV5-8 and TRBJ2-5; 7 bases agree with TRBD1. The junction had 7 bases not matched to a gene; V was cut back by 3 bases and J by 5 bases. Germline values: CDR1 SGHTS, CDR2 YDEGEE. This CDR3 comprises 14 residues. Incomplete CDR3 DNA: TGTGCCAGCAGCTCGACAGGGAGTTATGAGACC. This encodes CASSSTGSYET. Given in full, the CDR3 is CASSSTGSYETQYF.

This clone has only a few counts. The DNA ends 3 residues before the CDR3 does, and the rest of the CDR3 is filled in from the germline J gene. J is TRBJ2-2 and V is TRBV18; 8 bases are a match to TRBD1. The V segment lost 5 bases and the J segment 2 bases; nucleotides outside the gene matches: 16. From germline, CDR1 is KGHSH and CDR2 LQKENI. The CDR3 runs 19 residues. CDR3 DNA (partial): TGTGCCAGCTCAACCGTCACACCCACCGGGACAGGAAACACCGGGGAG. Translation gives CASSTVTPTGTGNTGE. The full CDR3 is CASSTVTPTGTGNTGELFF. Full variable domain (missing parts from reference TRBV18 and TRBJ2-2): NAGVMQNPRHLVRRRGQEARLRCSPMKGHSHVYWYRQLPEEGLKFMVYLQKENIIDESGMPKERFSAEFPKEGPSILRIQQVVRGDSAAYFCASSTVTPTGTGNTGELFFGEGSRLTVL.

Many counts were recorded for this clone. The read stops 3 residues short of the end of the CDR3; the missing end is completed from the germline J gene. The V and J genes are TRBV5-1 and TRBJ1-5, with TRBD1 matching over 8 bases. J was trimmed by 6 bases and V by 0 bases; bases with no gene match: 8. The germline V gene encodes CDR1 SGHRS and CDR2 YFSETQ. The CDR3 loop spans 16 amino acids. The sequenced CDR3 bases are TGCGCCAGCAGCTTGGGTACAGGGGGAAGGGGTCAGCCC. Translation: CASSLGTGGRGQP. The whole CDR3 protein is CASSLGTGGRGQPQHF. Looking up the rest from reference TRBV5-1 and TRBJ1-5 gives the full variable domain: KAGVTQTPRYLIKTRGQQVTLSCSPISGHRSVSWYQQTPGQGLQFLFEYFSETQRNKGNFPGRFSGRQFSNSRSEMNVSTLELGDSALYLCASSLGTGGRGQPQHFGDGTRLSIL.

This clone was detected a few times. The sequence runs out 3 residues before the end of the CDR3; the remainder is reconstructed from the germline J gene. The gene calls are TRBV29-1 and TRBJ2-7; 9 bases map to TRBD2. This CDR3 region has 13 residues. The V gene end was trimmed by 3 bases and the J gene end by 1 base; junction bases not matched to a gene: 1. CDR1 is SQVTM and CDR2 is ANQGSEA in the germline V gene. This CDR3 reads CSVETSGSYEQYF. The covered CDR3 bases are TGCAGCGTTGAGACTAGCGGATCCTACGAG.

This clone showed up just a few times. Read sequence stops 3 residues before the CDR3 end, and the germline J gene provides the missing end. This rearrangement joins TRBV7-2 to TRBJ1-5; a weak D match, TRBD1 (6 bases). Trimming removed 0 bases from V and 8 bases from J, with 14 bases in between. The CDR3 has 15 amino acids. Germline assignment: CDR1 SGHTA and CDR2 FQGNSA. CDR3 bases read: TGTGCCAGCAGCTTAGCTTCGGGGGGCGGAGAGCCC. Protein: CASSLASGGGEP. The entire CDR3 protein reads CASSLASGGGEPQHF.

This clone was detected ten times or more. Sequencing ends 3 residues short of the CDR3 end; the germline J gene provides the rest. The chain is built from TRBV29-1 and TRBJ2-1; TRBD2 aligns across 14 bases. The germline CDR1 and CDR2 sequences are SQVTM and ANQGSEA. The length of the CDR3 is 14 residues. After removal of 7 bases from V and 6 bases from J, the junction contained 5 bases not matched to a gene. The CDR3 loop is CSGLTSGGGNEQFF. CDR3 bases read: TGCAGCGGATTGACTAGCGGGGGGGGCAATGAG.

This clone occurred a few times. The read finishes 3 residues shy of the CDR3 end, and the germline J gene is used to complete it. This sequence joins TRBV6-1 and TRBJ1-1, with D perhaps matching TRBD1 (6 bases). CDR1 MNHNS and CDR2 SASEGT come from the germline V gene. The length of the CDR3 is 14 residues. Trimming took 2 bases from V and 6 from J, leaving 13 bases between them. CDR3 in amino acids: CASSERGGAAEAFF. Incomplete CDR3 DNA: TGTGCCAGCAGTGAAAGAGGGGGGGCCGCTGAA.

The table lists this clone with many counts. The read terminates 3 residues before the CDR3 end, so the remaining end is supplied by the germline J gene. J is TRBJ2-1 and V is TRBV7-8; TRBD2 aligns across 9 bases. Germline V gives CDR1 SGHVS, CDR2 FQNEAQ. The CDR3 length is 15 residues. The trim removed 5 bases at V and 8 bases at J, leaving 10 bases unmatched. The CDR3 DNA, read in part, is TGTGCCAGCAGCGCGATAGCGGGAGTTGTAGATGAG. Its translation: CASSAIAGVVDE. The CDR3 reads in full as CASSAIAGVVDEQFF.

The part of the CDR3 DNA that was read is TGTGCCAGCAGCTTAATGACAGGGGGCTCCGGGGAG. As protein: CASSLMTGGSGE. The complete CDR3 sequence is CASSLMTGGSGELFF. The genes are TRBV7-3 and TRBJ2-2; 10 bases match TRBD1. Read coverage stops 3 residues before the CDR3 terminus; the germline J gene supplies the remainder. CDR1 and CDR2 from the germline V gene are SGHTA and FQGTGA. This CDR3 contains 15 residues. The J segment lost 6 bases and the V segment lost 1 base, leaving 2 bases of the junction unmatched.

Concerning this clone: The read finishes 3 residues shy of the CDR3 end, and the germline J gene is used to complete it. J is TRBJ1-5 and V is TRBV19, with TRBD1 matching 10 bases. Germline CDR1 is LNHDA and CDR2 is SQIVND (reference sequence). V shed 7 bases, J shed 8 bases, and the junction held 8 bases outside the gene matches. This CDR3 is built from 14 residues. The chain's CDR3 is CASTPGQGNKPQHF. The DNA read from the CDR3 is TGTGCCAGTACCCCGGGACAGGGGAATAAGCCC. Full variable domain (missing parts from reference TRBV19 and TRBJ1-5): DGGITQSPKYLFRKEGQNVTLSCEQNLNHDAMYWYRQDPGQGLRLIYYSQIVNDFQKGDIAEGYSVSREKKESFPLTVTSAQKNPTAFYLCASTPGQGNKPQHFGDGTRLSIL.

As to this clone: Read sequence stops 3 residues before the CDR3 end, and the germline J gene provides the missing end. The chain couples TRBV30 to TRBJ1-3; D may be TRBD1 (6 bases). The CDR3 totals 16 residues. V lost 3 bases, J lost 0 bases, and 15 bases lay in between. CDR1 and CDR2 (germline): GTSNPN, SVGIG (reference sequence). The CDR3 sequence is CAWRGQGTSSGNTIYF. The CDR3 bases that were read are TGTGCCTGGAGGGGGCAGGGGACCTCCTCTGGAAACACC.

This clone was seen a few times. The CDR3 DNA, read in part, is TGTGCCAGCAGTTACTCGGGACTCCTAAACAATGAG. Protein sequence: CASSYSGLLNNE. Given in full, the CDR3 is CASSYSGLLNNEQFF. The chain links TRBV6-2 or TRBV6-3 to TRBJ2-1; tentatively, D is TRBD2 (6 bases). The sequenced fragment ends 3 residues before the CDR3 boundary, so the rest is inferred from the germline J gene. Between the trimmed V and J ends, which lost 0 bases and 5 bases, there was a span of 11 bases. The CDR3 covers 15 residues. Germline loops: CDR1 MNHEY, CDR2 SVGEGT.

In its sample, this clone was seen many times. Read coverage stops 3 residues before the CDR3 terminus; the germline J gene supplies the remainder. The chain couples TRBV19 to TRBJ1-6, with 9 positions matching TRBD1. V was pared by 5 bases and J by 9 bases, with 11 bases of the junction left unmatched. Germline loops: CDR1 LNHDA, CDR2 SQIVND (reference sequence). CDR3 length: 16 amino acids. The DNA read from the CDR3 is TGTGCCAGTAGTCGCAAAGTGGGACAGGGAGGTTCACCC. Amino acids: CASSRKVGQGGSP. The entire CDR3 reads CASSRKVGQGGSPLHF.

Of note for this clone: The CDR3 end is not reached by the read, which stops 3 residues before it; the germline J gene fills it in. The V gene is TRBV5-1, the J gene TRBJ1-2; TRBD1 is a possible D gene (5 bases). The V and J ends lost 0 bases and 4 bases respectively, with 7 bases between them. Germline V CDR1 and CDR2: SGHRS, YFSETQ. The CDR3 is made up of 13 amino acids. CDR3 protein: CASSLDDSYGYTF. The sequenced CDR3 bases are TGCGCCAGCAGCTTGGACGACAGCTATGGC.

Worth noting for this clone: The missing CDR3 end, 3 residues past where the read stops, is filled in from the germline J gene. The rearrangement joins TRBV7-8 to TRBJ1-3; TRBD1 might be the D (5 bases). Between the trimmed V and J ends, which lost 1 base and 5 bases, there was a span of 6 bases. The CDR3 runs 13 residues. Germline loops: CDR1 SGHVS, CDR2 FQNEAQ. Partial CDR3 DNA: TGTGCCAGCAGCTTAGACAGGAGAAACACC. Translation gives CASSLDRRNT. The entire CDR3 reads CASSLDRRNTIYF.

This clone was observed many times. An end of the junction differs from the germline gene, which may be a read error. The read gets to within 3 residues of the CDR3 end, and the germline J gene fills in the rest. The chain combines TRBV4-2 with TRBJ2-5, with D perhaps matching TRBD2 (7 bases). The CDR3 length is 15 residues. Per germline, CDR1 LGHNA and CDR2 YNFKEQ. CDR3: CASSQDRGGIETQYF. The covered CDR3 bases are TGCGCCAGCAGCCAAGATAGGGGGGGCATAGAGACC.

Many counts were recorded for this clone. The CDR3 loop is CSASLGGGETQYF. The sequenced part of the CDR3 DNA is TGCAGTGCTAGCCTAGGGGGTGGGGAGACC. The chain links TRBV20-1 to TRBJ2-5; possible D gene TRBD1, 6 bases. The missing CDR3 end, 3 residues past where the read stops, is filled in from the germline J gene. With 3 bases removed from V and 5 bases from J, the gap between germline ends came to 13 bases. This CDR3 has 13 amino acids. Germline V CDR1 and CDR2: DFQATT, SNEGSKA (reference sequence).